The T cell receptor beta chain described here comes from a study of spatial heterogeneity in lung cancer. This sample's time point: sample taken at primary tumor resection. More than 70 TRACERx patients with early, untreated non-small cell lung cancer donated samples. Unsorted whole RNA of tumor, nontumor lung or frozen PBMC was sequenced. This clonotype was found a few times. TCRdb independently ran MiXCR on the 5' RACE reads; one entry per CDR3 protein. The sample shows tens of thousands of distinct CDR3 sequences, less than 5.5% of them seen only once. Sequencing was performed on PBMCs, taken at surgery. The source of this sequence is a male donor with early-stage non-small cell lung cancer.

CDR3 in amino acids: CSASLAEEQYF. In DNA, the CDR3 is TGCAGTGCTTCACTAGCGGAGGAGCAGTACTTC. The genes are TRBV20-1 and TRBJ2-7, with 8 positions matching TRBD2. Trimming took 5 bases from V and 7 from J; bases not matched to a gene: 4. CDR3 length: 11 residues. The germline V gene encodes CDR1 DFQATT and CDR2 SNEGSKA (reference sequence).